This TCR beta chain was captured in a study of regulatory T cells. Overall study results and limits: Regulatory T cells showed the strongest V-J pair restriction and V/J gene skewing among patient repertoires. Control CD8+ cells showed a nonsignificant trend toward higher Shannon entropy than patient CD8+ cells.

Details on this clone: Its target is not known.

The PCR used 52 TRBV and 13 TRBJ primers. Produced via immunoSEQ multiplex PCR; TCRdb's table is partial and in-frame only. Of 20,000 to 25,000 clones in the sample, 80% to 95% were seen once. Every patient with CD3G deficiency had evidence of autoimmunity. At testing, patients were 2 to 39 years old, with reduced naive and increased memory T-cell proportions. This receptor was taken from a child between 2 and 9 years old with CD3G deficiency. Source material: CD8+ T cells sorted from blood.

The CDR3 sequence is CASSLSSLADTQYF. CDR3 DNA sequence: TGTGCCAGCAGTTTAAGTAGCCTCGCAGATACGCAGTATTTT. V usage is TRBV28 and J usage is TRBJ2-3; D ambiguous. This CDR3 comprises 14 residues. V shed 2 bases and J shed 4 bases, with 10 bases lying between them. Germline-derived CDR1 and CDR2 are MDHEN and SYDVKM.